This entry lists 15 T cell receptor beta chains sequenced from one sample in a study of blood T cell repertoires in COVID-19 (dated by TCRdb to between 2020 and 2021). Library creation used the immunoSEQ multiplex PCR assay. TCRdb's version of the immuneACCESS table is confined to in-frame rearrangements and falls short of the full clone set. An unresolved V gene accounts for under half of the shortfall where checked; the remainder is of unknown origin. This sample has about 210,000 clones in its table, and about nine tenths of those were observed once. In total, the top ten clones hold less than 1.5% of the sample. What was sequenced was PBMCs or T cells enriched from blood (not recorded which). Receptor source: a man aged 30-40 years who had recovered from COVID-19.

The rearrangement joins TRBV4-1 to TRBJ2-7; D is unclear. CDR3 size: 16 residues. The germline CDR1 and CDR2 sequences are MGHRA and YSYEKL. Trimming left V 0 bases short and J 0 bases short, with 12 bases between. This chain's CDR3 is CASSQDRGINSYEQYF. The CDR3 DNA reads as TGCGCCAGCAGCCAAGATCGAGGCATAAACTCCTACGAGCAGTACTTC.

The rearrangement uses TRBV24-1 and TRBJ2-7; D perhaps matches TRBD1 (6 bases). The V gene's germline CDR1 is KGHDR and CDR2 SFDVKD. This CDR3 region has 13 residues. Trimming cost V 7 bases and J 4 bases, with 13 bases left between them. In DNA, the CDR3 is TGTGCCACCAGGGACAGTACGAATTACGAGCAGTACTTC. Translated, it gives CATRDSTNYEQYF.

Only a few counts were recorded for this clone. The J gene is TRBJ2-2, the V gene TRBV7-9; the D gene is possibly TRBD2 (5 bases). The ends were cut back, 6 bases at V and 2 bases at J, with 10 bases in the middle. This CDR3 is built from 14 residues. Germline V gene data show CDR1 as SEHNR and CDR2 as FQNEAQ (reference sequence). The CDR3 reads CASRGGLNTGELFF. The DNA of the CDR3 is TGTGCCAGCAGGGGCGGACTCAACACCGGGGAGCTGTTTTTT. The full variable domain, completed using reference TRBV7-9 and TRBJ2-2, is DTGVSQNPRHKITKRGQNVTFRCDPISEHNRLYWYRQTLGQGPEFLTYFQNEAQLEKSRLLSDRFSAERPKGSFSTLEIQRTEQGDSAMYLCASRGGLNTGELFFGEGSRLTVL.

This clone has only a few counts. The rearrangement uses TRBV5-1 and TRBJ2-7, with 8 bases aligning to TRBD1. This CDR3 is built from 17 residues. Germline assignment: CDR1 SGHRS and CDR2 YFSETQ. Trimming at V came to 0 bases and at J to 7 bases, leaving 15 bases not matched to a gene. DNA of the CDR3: TGCGCCAGCAGCTTGGATCCGGGACAGGTCTTGTCGGGGGAGCAGTACTTC. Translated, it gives CASSLDPGQVLSGEQYF. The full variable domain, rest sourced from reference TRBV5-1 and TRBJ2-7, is KAGVTQTPRYLIKTRGQQVTLSCSPISGHRSVSWYQQTPGQGLQFLFEYFSETQRNKGNFPGRFSGRQFSNSRSEMNVSTLELGDSALYLCASSLDPGQVLSGEQYFGPGTRLTVT.

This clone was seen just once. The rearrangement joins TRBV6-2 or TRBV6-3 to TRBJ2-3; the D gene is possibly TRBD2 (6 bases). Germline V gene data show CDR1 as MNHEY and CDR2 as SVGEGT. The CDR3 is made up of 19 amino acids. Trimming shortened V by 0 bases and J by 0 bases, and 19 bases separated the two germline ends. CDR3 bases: TGTGCCAGCAGTTACTCGATCGGCCAACTAGCAACTAGCACAGATACGCAGTATTTT. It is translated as CASSYSIGQLATSTDTQYF.

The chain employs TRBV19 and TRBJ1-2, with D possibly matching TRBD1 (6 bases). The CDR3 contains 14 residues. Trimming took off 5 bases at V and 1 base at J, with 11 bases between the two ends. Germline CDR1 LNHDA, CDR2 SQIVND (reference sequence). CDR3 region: CASSPDRFNYGYTF. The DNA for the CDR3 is TGTGCCAGTAGTCCTGACAGGTTTAACTATGGCTACACCTTC.

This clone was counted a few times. The CDR3 DNA reads as TGTGCCAGCAGCTCGGGACAGGTGCATTCACCCCTCCACTTT. Translation gives CASSSGQVHSPLHF. This chain joins TRBV7-2 and TRBJ1-6, with 8 bases that match TRBD1. Germline CDR1 is SGHTA and CDR2 is FQGNSA. V lost 4 bases, J lost 8 bases, and 4 bases stayed unmatched. The CDR3 spans 14 residues. The complete variable domain, with remaining parts taken from reference TRBV7-2 and TRBJ1-6, reads GAGVSQSPSNKVTEKGKDVELRCDPISGHTALYWYRQSLGQGLEFLIYFQGNSAPDKSGLPSDRFSAERTGGSVSTLTIQRTQQEDSAVYLCASSSGQVHSPLHFGNGTRLTVT.

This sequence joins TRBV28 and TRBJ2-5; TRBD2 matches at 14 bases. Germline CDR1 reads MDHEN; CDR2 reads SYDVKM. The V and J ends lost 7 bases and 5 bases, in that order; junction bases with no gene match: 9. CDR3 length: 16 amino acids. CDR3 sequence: CASIGLAGGKLETQYF. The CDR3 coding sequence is TGTGCCAGCATCGGACTAGCGGGAGGAAAACTGGAGACCCAGTACTTC.

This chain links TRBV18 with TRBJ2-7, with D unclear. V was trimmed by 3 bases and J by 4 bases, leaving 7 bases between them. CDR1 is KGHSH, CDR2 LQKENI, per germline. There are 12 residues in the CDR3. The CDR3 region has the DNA TGTGCCAGCTCACCGAACGGTTACGAGCAGTACTTC. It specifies CASSPNGYEQYF.

In DNA, the CDR3 is TGTGCCAGCAGCAGATCCCCCCCGCGGACTGAAGCTTTCTTT. Its translation: CASSRSPPRTEAFF. The rearrangement joins TRBV21-1 to TRBJ1-1. TRBV21-1 is classified as a pseudogene. The CDR3 has 14 residues.

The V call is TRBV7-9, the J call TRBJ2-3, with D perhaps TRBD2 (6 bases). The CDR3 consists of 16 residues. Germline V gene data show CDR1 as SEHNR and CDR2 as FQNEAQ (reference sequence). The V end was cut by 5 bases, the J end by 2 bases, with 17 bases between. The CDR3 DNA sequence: TGTGCCAGCAGCCTCTGGATGACTAGTTACACAGATACGCAGTATTTT. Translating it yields CASSLWMTSYTDTQYF.

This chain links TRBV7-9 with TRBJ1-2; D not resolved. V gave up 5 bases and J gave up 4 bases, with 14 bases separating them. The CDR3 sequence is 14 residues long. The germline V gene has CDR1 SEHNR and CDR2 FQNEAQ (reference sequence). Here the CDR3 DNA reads TGTGCCAGCAGCCACGTCCCCGGGTTCTATGGCTACACCTTC. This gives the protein CASSHVPGFYGYTF.

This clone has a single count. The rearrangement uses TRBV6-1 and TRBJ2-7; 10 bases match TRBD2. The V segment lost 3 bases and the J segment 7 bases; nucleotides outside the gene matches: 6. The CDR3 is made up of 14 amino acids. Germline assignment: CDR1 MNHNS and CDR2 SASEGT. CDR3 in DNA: TGTGCCAGCAGTGACAGCGGGAGGGCCGGGGAGCAGTACTTC. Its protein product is CASSDSGRAGEQYF.

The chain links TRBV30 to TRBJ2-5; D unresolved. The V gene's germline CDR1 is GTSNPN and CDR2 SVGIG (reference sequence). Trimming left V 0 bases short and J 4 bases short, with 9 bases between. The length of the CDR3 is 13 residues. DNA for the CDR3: TGTGCCTGGAGTGTGAGACCAGGAGAGACCCAGTACTTC. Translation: CAWSVRPGETQYF.

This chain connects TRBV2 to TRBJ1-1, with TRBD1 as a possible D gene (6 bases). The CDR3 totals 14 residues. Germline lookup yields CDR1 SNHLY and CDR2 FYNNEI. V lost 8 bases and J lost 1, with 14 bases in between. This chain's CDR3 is CASRDIYRNTEAFF. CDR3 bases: TGTGCCAGCCGGGACATTTACCGGAACACTGAAGCTTTCTTT.